These 25 T cell receptor beta chains originate from one sample sequenced in a study of shared T cell receptors in the human thymus. The method was immunoSEQ multiplex PCR; TCRdb's version includes in-frame clones alone and lacks a portion of them. The sample includes more than 550,000 clones, roughly 86% seen only once; the top ten take more than 0.009%. These data were also filed under a second study, of human thymus T cells.

The sample comprised thymocytes. The receptors come from a boy younger than two with a congenital heart defect.

This clone appeared a single time. V is TRBV5-1 and J is TRBJ2-1; 8 bases align to TRBD2. V dropped 9 bases and J dropped 10; count of bases not matched to a gene: 15. This CDR3 is built from 14 residues. Germline CDR1 reads SGHRS; CDR2 reads YFSETQ. In nucleotides, the CDR3 is TGCGCCAACAATAGCGGGGCCACATTATACGAGCAGTTCTTC. This sequence encodes CANNSGATLYEQFF.

This clone came up a few times. Other nucleotide sequences from this sample produce the same CDR3. CDR3 protein: CASGGFRSPLHF. As DNA, the CDR3 is TGTGCCAGCGGAGGGTTCCGATCACCCCTCCACTTT. The V and J genes are TRBV9 and TRBJ1-6; D uncertain. The CDR3 length is 12 residues. Germline V gives CDR1 SGDLS, CDR2 YYNGEE. Between the trimmed V and J ends, which lost 7 bases and 10 bases, there was a span of 12 bases.

This clone was counted a single time. This sequence joins TRBV28 and TRBJ2-3; the match to TRBD2 covers 12 bases. This CDR3 is built from 19 residues. Per germline, CDR1 MDHEN and CDR2 SYDVKM. J was trimmed by 1 base and V by 6 bases; bases with no gene match: 14. The CDR3 spells CASSSHFRLAGVGTDTQYF. Here the CDR3 DNA reads TGTGCCAGCAGCTCACACTTCCGACTAGCGGGAGTCGGCACAGATACGCAGTATTTT.

The chain couples TRBV27 to TRBJ1-2; possible D gene TRBD1, 6 bases. The CDR3 consists of 15 residues. Deletions cut 0 bases from V and 1 base from J, with 9 bases between. Germline assignment: CDR1 MNHEY and CDR2 SMNVEV (reference sequence). The CDR3 here is CASSLSRGYNYGYTF. CDR3 sequence (DNA): TGTGCCAGCAGTTTATCCAGGGGTTATAACTATGGCTACACCTTC.

This rearrangement joins TRBV10-3 to TRBJ2-7, with a possible D match to TRBD2 (5 bases). Trimming took 8 bases from V and 3 from J, leaving 17 bases between them. There are 14 residues in the CDR3. CDR1 is ENHRY and CDR2 is SYGVKD in the germline V gene. The CDR3, as DNA: TGTGCCATCGCTCGGCAACTAGTGGACTACGAGCAGTACTTC. It specifies CAIARQLVDYEQYF.

The chain links TRBV7-2 to TRBJ1-1; 7 positions agree with TRBD1. The V gene end was trimmed by 6 bases and the J gene end by 3 bases; junction bases not matched to a gene: 13. The CDR3 totals 16 residues. Germline CDR1 SGHTA, CDR2 FQGNSA. CDR3 protein: CASRIETGRLDTEAFF. The CDR3 DNA reads as TGTGCCAGCAGAATAGAGACAGGGCGTTTGGACACTGAAGCTTTCTTT.

The rearrangement uses TRBV28 and TRBJ2-3; 9 nucleotides line up with TRBD1. The CDR3 runs 16 residues. The germline V gene encodes CDR1 MDHEN and CDR2 SYDVKM. V lost 4 bases to trimming and J lost 4 bases; unmatched junction nucleotides: 9. CDR3 protein: CASSSPGTGSPDTQYF. The DNA of the CDR3 is TGTGCCAGCAGTTCCCCCGGGACAGGGAGTCCAGATACGCAGTATTTT.

The rearrangement links TRBV20-1 to TRBJ2-7; D gene ambiguous. The CDR3 runs to 9 residues. Trimming left V 3 bases short and J 7 bases short, with 4 bases between. CDR1 and CDR2 from the germline V gene are DFQATT and SNEGSKA (reference sequence). The CDR3 spells CSASGEQYF. CDR3 in DNA: TGCAGTGCTAGCGGGGAGCAGTACTTC.

Points on this clone: One end of the junction is discordant with germline, which a read error may explain. This sample also contains other DNA sequences that code for the same CDR3. The genes are TRBV5-6 and TRBJ1-6; D is perhaps TRBD1 (5 bases). From germline, CDR1 is SGHDT and CDR2 YYEEEE. The CDR3 has 19 residues. Written as DNA, the CDR3 is TGTGCCAGCAGCGAAGTCGACAAGGGGAAGAGCTCCTATAATTCCCCCCTCCACTTT. Its protein product is CASSEVDKGKSSYNSPLHF.

The genes are TRBV27 and TRBJ2-7; D possibly corresponds to TRBD2 (7 bases). The CDR3 covers 15 residues. From germline, CDR1 is MNHEY and CDR2 SMNVEV (reference sequence). Deletions cut 5 bases from V and 7 bases from J, with 21 bases between. The CDR3 loop reads CASSQRTADGGEQYF. DNA of the CDR3: TGTGCCAGCAGTCAAAGGACAGCGGACGGGGGGGAGCAGTACTTC.

V usage is TRBV4-3 and J usage is TRBJ2-2; 9 bases map to TRBD2. After removal of 3 bases from V and 5 bases from J, the junction contained 7 bases not matched to a gene. Germline V gives CDR1 LGHNA, CDR2 YSLEER. The CDR3 extends over 16 amino acids. As DNA, the CDR3 is TGCGCCAGCAGCCAGACGGTGCGGGAGGGTACCGGGGAGCTGTTTTTT. This sequence encodes CASSQTVREGTGELFF.

The chain links TRBV9 to TRBJ1-6, with D possibly TRBD1 on 5 matching bases. CDR1 and CDR2 (germline): SGDLS, YYNGEE. Between the trimmed V and J ends, which lost 0 bases and 8 bases, there was a span of 18 bases. CDR3 length: 17 residues. The CDR3 region has the DNA TGTGCCAGCAGCGTAGACTGGGGGGTCAGTAAGGATTCACCCCTCCACTTT. Residues: CASSVDWGVSKDSPLHF.

V usage is TRBV4-3 and J usage is TRBJ2-3; D perhaps matches TRBD1 (5 bases). Per germline, CDR1 LGHNA and CDR2 YSLEER. This CDR3 contains 16 residues. V was trimmed by 3 bases and J by 3 bases, leaving 16 bases between them. CDR3 protein: CASSQETRVGTDTQYF. Here the CDR3 DNA reads TGCGCCAGCAGCCAGGAGACCAGGGTAGGAACAGATACGCAGTATTTT.

The chain links TRBV29-1 to TRBJ1-1; 8 nucleotides line up with TRBD1. Losses at the gene ends were 7 bases for V and 7 bases for J; bases not matched to a gene: 11. The germline V gene encodes CDR1 SQVTM and CDR2 ANQGSEA. The CDR3 consists of 13 residues. CDR3 sequence (DNA): TGCAGCGAAACGGACAGGGTAGGGAGTGAAGCTTTCTTT. Its translation is CSETDRVGSEAFF.

This clone appeared a single time. CDR3 coding DNA: TGTGCCAGCAGCTCAACCGATACACCAGGTAGCAATCAGCCCCAGCATTTT. It is translated as CASSSTDTPGSNQPQHF. The chain links TRBV7-8 to TRBJ1-5; unclear D gene. V dropped 4 bases and J dropped 0 bases, with 16 bases sitting between them. The CDR3 extends over 17 amino acids. CDR1 and CDR2 (germline): SGHVS, FQNEAQ.

The chain joins TRBV5-7 to TRBJ2-3; tentatively, D is TRBD2 (6 bases). TRBV5-7 is reported as an ORF; its role is uncertain. The CDR3 contains 17 residues. V was shortened by 4 bases and J by 4 bases, with 22 bases between the two germline ends. CDR3 amino acids: CASSRPIPGLHADTQYF. The CDR3 DNA sequence: TGTGCCAGCAGCCGCCCTATTCCGGGACTCCACGCAGATACGCAGTATTTT.

The V and J genes are TRBV30 and TRBJ2-1, with 7 bases identical to TRBD2. This CDR3 is built from 16 residues. Trimming took 1 base from V and 1 from J; bases not matched to a gene: 7. Germline V CDR1 and CDR2: GTSNPN, SVGIG (reference sequence). This chain's CDR3 is CAWSGWREQSYNEQFF. The CDR3 DNA sequence: TGTGCCTGGAGTGGGTGGCGGGAGCAGTCCTACAATGAGCAGTTCTTC.

The genes are TRBV4-2 and TRBJ2-1; 11 bases are shared with TRBD2. The CDR3 is 17 amino acids. The V segment lost 0 bases and the J segment 4 bases; nucleotides outside the gene matches: 5. Germline-derived CDR1 and CDR2 are LGHNA and YNFKEQ. The CDR3, as DNA: TGTGCCAGCAGCCAAGATAGCGGGGGGGCTCTATACAATGAGCAGTTCTTC. Translated: CASSQDSGGALYNEQFF.

J is TRBJ1-6 and V is TRBV27; a weak D match, TRBD1 (6 bases). Germline CDR1 is MNHEY and CDR2 is SMNVEV (reference sequence). V dropped 6 bases and J dropped 1 base, with 34 bases sitting between them. The CDR3 consists of 23 residues. The CDR3 region is CASRSMTTKLSSGGGSYNSPLHF. In DNA, the CDR3 is TGTGCCAGCAGGTCTATGACCACGAAACTTTCTAGCGGGGGCGGTTCCTATAATTCACCCCTCCACTTT.

The chain has TRBV6-5 and TRBJ2-1; perhaps TRBD2 as D (6 bases). The germline gives CDR1 MNHEY, CDR2 SVGAGI. Trimming cost V 8 bases and J 8 bases, with 19 bases left between them. This CDR3 has 14 residues. CDR3 residues: CASLSRLDQDEQFF. In nucleotides, the CDR3 is TGTGCCAGCCTTTCCCGACTAGATCAAGATGAGCAGTTCTTC.

This chain connects TRBV4-1 to TRBJ1-6; no definite D call. This CDR3 spans 14 amino acids. The germline gives CDR1 MGHRA, CDR2 YSYEKL. V lost 6 bases to trimming and J lost 0 bases, with 6 bases between them. CDR3 sequence (DNA): TGCGCCAGCAGACCGAGCTCCTATAATTCACCCCTCCACTTT. Translated: CASRPSSYNSPLHF.

The chain joins TRBV6-5 to TRBJ1-2, with D perhaps TRBD1 (6 bases). Germline V gene lookup returns CDR1 MNHEY and CDR2 SVGAGI. The CDR3 runs to 13 residues. Trimming cost V 8 bases and J 6 bases, with 16 bases left between them. This CDR3 reads CASQDGGRDGYTF. In nucleotides, the CDR3 is TGTGCCAGCCAGGACGGGGGGCGCGATGGCTACACCTTC.

V and J are TRBV4-3 and TRBJ2-1, with TRBD2 matching 7 bases. J lost 2 bases, V lost 1 base, and 8 bases had no gene match. Germline V lookup: CDR1 LGHNA, CDR2 YSLEER. The CDR3 has 17 amino acids. CDR3 sequence: CASSQGLAEPTYNEQFF. The DNA for the CDR3 is TGCGCCAGCAGCCAAGGCCTAGCGGAGCCAACCTACAATGAGCAGTTCTTC.

The CDR3 nucleotides are TGTGCCAGCAGTGACAGGGCGCCCTACGAGCAGTACTTC. This sequence encodes CASSDRAPYEQYF. This chain connects TRBV2 to TRBJ2-7, with D perhaps TRBD1 (5 bases). The germline gives CDR1 SNHLY, CDR2 FYNNEI. The CDR3 covers 13 residues. Trimming removed 3 bases from V and 2 bases from J, with 8 bases in between.

A single count supports this clone. The V call is TRBV19, the J call TRBJ1-2; maybe TRBD1 (6 bases). Germline V CDR1 and CDR2: LNHDA, SQIVND (reference sequence). Trimming pared 5 bases from V and 3 bases from J, leaving 19 bases between. This CDR3 is 16 amino acids long. CDR3 sequence: CASSLPWDTWHYGYTF. Here the CDR3 DNA reads TGTGCCAGTAGTCTCCCTTGGGACACCTGGCACTATGGCTACACCTTC.